This entry lists 20 T cell receptor beta chains sequenced from one sample in a study of blood T cell repertoires in COVID-19. Sequenced by immunoSEQ multiplex PCR; TCRdb stores in-frame clones only, minus some. The sample includes tens of thousands of clones, around 87% of them seen just once. The sequenced sample consisted of peripheral blood. The receptor set was obtained from a man over 45 with active COVID-19.

The chain links TRBV7-3 to TRBJ2-1, with a possible D match to TRBD2 (5 bases). CDR3 length: 13 residues. The germline V and J ends were trimmed by 5 bases and 6 bases, with 11 bases remaining between them. Germline V gene data show CDR1 as SGHTA and CDR2 as FQGTGA. The CDR3 loop reads CASSVGVTNEQFF. CDR3 in DNA: TGTGCCAGCAGCGTCGGGGTCACCAATGAGCAGTTCTTC.

The chain combines TRBV27 with TRBJ2-7; 9 nucleotides agree with TRBD2. Trimming at V came to 5 bases and at J to 5 bases, leaving 13 bases not matched to a gene. CDR3 length equals 16 residues. Germline V CDR1 and CDR2: MNHEY, SMNVEV (reference sequence). CDR3 amino acids: CASSSHGSGGSDEQYF. The CDR3 bases are TGTGCCAGCAGTAGTCATGGGAGCGGGGGGTCGGACGAGCAGTACTTC.

This chain uses TRBV9 with TRBJ2-7, with a possible D match to TRBD1 (6 bases). The length of the CDR3 is 14 residues. In germline, CDR1 is SGDLS, CDR2 YYNGEE. Trimming removed 3 bases at V and 0 bases at J, with 10 bases between. In DNA, the CDR3 is TGTGCCAGCAGCGCCACAGGGAGCTCCTACGAGCAGTACTTC. It encodes CASSATGSSYEQYF.

This clone has only a few counts. The chain links TRBV7-9 to TRBJ2-1, with TRBD2 matching 7 bases. Trimming at V came to 2 bases and at J to 2 bases, leaving 6 bases not matched to a gene. Germline V gives CDR1 SEHNR, CDR2 FQNEAQ (reference sequence). The CDR3 extends over 16 amino acids. CDR3 region: CASSLMGGLPYNEQFF. CDR3 in DNA: TGTGCCAGCAGCTTAATGGGGGGGTTACCCTACAATGAGCAGTTCTTC.

The genes are TRBV28 and TRBJ1-2; TRBD1 matches 10 bases. CDR3 length: 14 amino acids. V trimming: 6 bases; J trimming: 7 bases; junction bases outside the gene matches: 8. Germline CDR1 reads MDHEN; CDR2 reads SYDVKM. The CDR3 DNA sequence: TGTGCCAGCAGCTGGACAGGGGGGTTTATTGGCTACACCTTC. This translates into CASSWTGGFIGYTF.

The chain combines TRBV19 with TRBJ2-1; TRBD1 is a possible D gene (5 bases). Deletions cut 4 bases from V and 7 bases from J, with 11 bases between. The CDR3 covers 13 residues. Germline CDR1 and CDR2: LNHDA and SQIVND (reference sequence). As DNA, the CDR3 is TGTGCCAGTAGTAACCAGGGTATTAATGAGCAGTTCTTC. This translates into CASSNQGINEQFF.

This clone was seen more than once but under ten times. The genes are TRBV6-1 and TRBJ1-4; no definite D call. This CDR3 comprises 16 residues. Trimming took 4 bases from V and 0 from J, leaving 12 bases between them. The germline CDR1 and CDR2 sequences are MNHNS and SASEGT. The CDR3 DNA follows: TGTGCCAGCAGTGCCTCGGCGGCGGCAACTAATGAAAAACTGTTTTTT. Its protein is CASSASAAATNEKLFF.

This rearrangement joins TRBV10-3 to TRBJ2-7; 7 nucleotides align to TRBD2. Per the germline V gene, CDR1 is ENHRY and CDR2 is SYGVKD. After removal of 8 bases from V and 2 bases from J, the junction contained 6 bases not matched to a gene. The CDR3 is 13 amino acids. The CDR3 bases are TGTGCCATCTTGGGGGGGTTCCCCTACGAGCAGTACTTC. Translated, it gives CAILGGFPYEQYF.

The chain combines TRBV6-6 with TRBJ2-3, with D perhaps TRBD2 (6 bases). This CDR3 comprises 14 residues. Germline V gene lookup returns CDR1 MNHNY and CDR2 SVGAGI (reference sequence). Trimming cost V 8 bases and J 0 bases, with 12 bases left between them. CDR3: CASAPGGSTDTQYF. The DNA for the CDR3 is TGTGCCAGCGCCCCCGGGGGTAGCACAGATACGCAGTATTTT.

As DNA, the CDR3 is TGTGCCAGCAGCCAAGGCACTAGCTACAATGAGCAGTTCTTC. This encodes CASSQGTSYNEQFF. The chain has TRBV14 and TRBJ2-1; a possible D gene is TRBD2 (5 bases). Trimming took off 1 base at V and 3 bases at J, with 7 bases between the two ends. The CDR3 is 14 amino acids. The germline gives CDR1 SGHDN, CDR2 FVKESK.

The rearrangement links TRBV19 to TRBJ2-3; 7 bases match TRBD2. V shed 5 bases, J shed 6 bases, and the junction held 8 bases outside the gene matches. The length of the CDR3 is 14 residues. From germline, CDR1 is LNHDA and CDR2 SQIVND (reference sequence). The DNA for the CDR3 is TGTGCCAGTAGTCAAAGCGGGGTCCCGGATACGCAGTATTTT. Translated, it gives CASSQSGVPDTQYF.

This rearrangement joins TRBV6-5 to TRBJ2-1, with 9 bases that match TRBD2. Germline loops: CDR1 MNHEY, CDR2 SVGAGI. The CDR3 sequence is 14 residues long. V trimming: 4 bases; J trimming: 6 bases; junction bases outside the gene matches: 4. The CDR3, as DNA: TGTGCCAGCAGTTCGGGACTAGCATCCAATGAGCAGTTCTTC. Amino acids: CASSSGLASNEQFF.

V usage is TRBV11-2 and J usage is TRBJ2-1; D possibly corresponds to TRBD1 (6 bases). CDR1 SGHAT and CDR2 FQNNGV come from the germline V gene. V was trimmed by 0 bases and J by 9 bases, leaving 12 bases between them. The CDR3 runs to 14 residues. This CDR3 is CASSLDRGWSEQFF. CDR3 DNA: TGTGCCAGCAGCTTAGACAGGGGATGGAGTGAGCAGTTCTTC. Drawing the rest from reference TRBV11-2 and TRBJ2-1, the complete variable domain is EAGVAQSPRYKIIEKRQSVAFWCNPISGHATLYWYQQILGQGPKLLIQFQNNGVVDDSQLPKDRFSAERLKGVDSTLKIQPAKLEDSAVYLCASSLDRGWSEQFFGPGTRLTVL.

The chain links TRBV6-6 to TRBJ1-2; D remains ambiguous. V dropped 8 bases and J dropped 0 bases, with 10 bases sitting between them. The CDR3 totals 13 residues. The germline V gene has CDR1 MNHNY and CDR2 SVGAGI (reference sequence). Here the CDR3 DNA reads TGTGCCAGCGGGCTGATTCCTAACTATGGCTACACCTTC. Residues: CASGLIPNYGYTF.

The chain links TRBV6-6 to TRBJ1-6; 12 bases line up with TRBD1. Germline lookup yields CDR1 MNHNY and CDR2 SVGAGI (reference sequence). CDR3 length: 15 residues. The trim removed 11 bases at V and 10 bases at J, leaving 12 bases unmatched. The CDR3 DNA sequence: TGTGCCGCGTCGAGGGGCGGGACAGGGGGCTCACCCCTCCACTTT. This encodes CAASRGGTGGSPLHF.

The chain recombines TRBV30 with TRBJ2-3, with 7 bases fitting TRBD1. The CDR3 loop spans 13 amino acids. Looked up from germline, CDR1 is GTSNPN and CDR2 is SVGIG (reference sequence). V lost 4 bases and J lost 8; bases outside the gene matches: 9. This CDR3 reads CAWNNQQGTTQYF. CDR3 bases: TGTGCCTGGAATAACCAACAGGGGACTACGCAGTATTTT. The complete variable domain, with remaining parts taken from reference TRBV30 and TRBJ2-3, reads SQTIHQWPATLVQPVGSPLSLECTVEGTSNPNLYWYRQAAGRGLQLLFYSVGIGQISSEVPQNLSASRPQDRQFILSSKKLLLSDSGFYLCAWNNQQGTTQYFGPGTRLTVL.

CDR3 protein: CASGPGTVQETQYF. The CDR3 DNA reads TGTGCCAGCGGCCCGGGGACAGTCCAAGAGACCCAGTACTTC. The chain uses TRBV9 and TRBJ2-5; 7 bases line up with TRBD1. The CDR3 runs to 14 residues. The ends lost 7 bases at V and 1 base at J; junction bases unmatched: 7. Germline V lookup: CDR1 SGDLS, CDR2 YYNGEE.

The chain couples TRBV19 to TRBJ2-7; 7 bases are shared with TRBD1. Germline V gene data show CDR1 as LNHDA and CDR2 as SQIVND (reference sequence). V lost 7 bases, J lost 4 bases, and 10 bases stayed unmatched. The length of the CDR3 is 14 residues. The CDR3 reads CASTSADRSYEQYF. The CDR3 bases are TGTGCCAGTACCAGCGCGGACAGGTCATACGAGCAGTACTTC.

The V call is TRBV4-2, the J call TRBJ1-1, with D unclear. Germline V gives CDR1 LGHNA, CDR2 YNFKEQ. V was trimmed by 0 bases and J by 7 bases, leaving 12 bases between them. CDR3 length equals 14 residues. CDR3 nucleotide sequence: TGTGCCAGCAGCCAAGAGACGTTTAGGAGTGAAGCTTTCTTT. Its translation: CASSQETFRSEAFF.

J is TRBJ1-4 and V is TRBV10-3; the D is unclear. With 2 bases removed from V and 0 bases from J, the gap between germline ends came to 4 bases. The CDR3 is made up of 14 amino acids. Germline V CDR1 and CDR2: ENHRY, SYGVKD. DNA for the CDR3: TGTGCCATCAGTGAGCGTGCAACTAATGAAAAACTGTTTTTT. This sequence encodes CAISERATNEKLFF.